This T cell receptor (beta chain) was obtained from a study of T cell repertoires in ileal Crohn's disease. Looked up from germline, CDR1 is SGHDT and CDR2 is YYEEEE. The CDR3 loop spans 13 amino acids. The junction had 6 bases not matched to a gene; V was cut back by 4 bases and J by 6 bases. TCRdb's table, derived via immunoSEQ multiplex PCR, lists solely in-frame clones and lacks some. The table has around 5,200 clones, about 80% seen once. The time point was: inflamed ileum from the surgical specimen. The sequenced material came from ileal tissue. The clonotype comes from an adult with Crohn's disease. The chain recombines TRBV5-6 with TRBJ1-1; 7 nucleotides line up with TRBD1. CDR3: CASSPGTDPEAFF. For the CDR3, the DNA is TGTGCCAGCAGCCCGGGGACAGACCCTGAAGCTTTCTTT.